This TCR beta chain was identified during a study of identical twins. TCRdb re-analysed the 5' RACE reads in MiXCR, keeping a single row per CDR3 protein. The data show 500,000 to 550,000 distinct CDR3 sequences, roughly a fifth seen once. This clonotype was seen only a few times. V gave up 8 bases and J gave up 9 bases; unmatched junction bases: 13. Germline V gene data show CDR1 as SEHNR and CDR2 as FQNEAQ (reference sequence). The CDR3 sequence is 15 residues long. These data also formed part of another study, on T cells expressing NK-cell markers. That paper states: Beta-chain profiling covered CD3+CD56+NKG2C+, CD3+CD56+NKG2C- and CD3+CD56-NKG2C+ sorted subsets. Seven donors tested HCMV-seropositive and one tested seronegative among the eight sequenced. Topping the CD3+CD56-NKG2C+ fraction as well were these clonotypes, in four donors. It is unclear if expanded NKG2C-expressing clones target HCMV antigens.

The chain has TRBV7-9 and TRBJ2-1; 10 bases map to TRBD2. The TCR comes from a woman aged 18-30 years in good health. The sequenced sample was CD4+ T cells sorted from blood. The CDR3 reads CASGPVLAGEGEQFF. CDR3 bases: TGTGCCAGCGGCCCTGTCCTAGCGGGAGAGGGTGAGCAGTTCTTC. Variable domain in full (rest from reference TRBV7-9 and TRBJ2-1): DTGVSQNPRHKITKRGQNVTFRCDPISEHNRLYWYRQTLGQGPEFLTYFQNEAQLEKSRLLSDRFSAERPKGSFSTLEIQRTEQGDSAMYLCASGPVLAGEGEQFFGPGTRLTVL.